This TCR beta chain was profiled in a study of glioma-infiltrating T cells. Study results and limitations: Above-expected tissue-blood divergence occurred in all gliomas, most in low-grade ones. CDR3 overlap between tissue and blood was very small.

This clonotype was observed at least ten times. Its target is unknown. Germline CDR1 and CDR2: LNHNV and YYDKDF (reference sequence). The CDR3 has 13 amino acids. V dropped 3 bases and J dropped 7 bases, with 10 bases sitting between them. TCR alpha and beta CDR3 regions were amplified from RNA using iRepertoire nested multiplex PCR. Tissue mRNA or PBMC total RNA, roughly 100-400 ng, went into one-step reverse transcription and amplification. TCRdb reprocessed the multiplex PCR reads via MiXCR and lists one record per CDR3 protein. The sample yields about 180,000 distinct CDR3 sequences, around 42% seen once.

Sequencing was performed on glioma tissue, nonneoplastic brain tissue, or PBMCs (not recorded which). This TCR was sampled from a human donor with low-grade glioma or glioblastoma, undergoing nonglioma brain surgery, or in good health (not recorded which). The chain combines TRBV15 with TRBJ2-1; D perhaps matches TRBD1 (5 bases). The CDR3 bases are TGTGCCACCAGCAGGGACACGGAAAATGAGCAGTTCTTC. Residues: CATSRDTENEQFF.